The entry that follows covers one T cell receptor beta chain sequence. Its antigen is currently unknown. This CDR3 contains 11 residues. V was cut by 2 bases and J by 12 bases, with 8 bases left in between. Germline CDR1 is SGHTA and CDR2 is FQGNSA. PCR involved 60 Vbeta and 13 Jbeta primers. Sequencing used immunoSEQ multiplex PCR; TCRdb keeps in-frame clones, though not all of them. The sample consists of about 150,000 clones, 84% of them appearing once. The sample comes from a study of cytomegalovirus exposure and HLA in healthy donors. Broader study findings: The authors later found HLA-associated TCR beta chains more clonally expanded than equally common others. Most TCR sequences were seen very rarely across donors, but some public TCRs occurred in many.

Sequenced material: PBMCs. The V call is TRBV7-2, the J call TRBJ2-1, with a tentative D call TRBD2 (5 bases). The TCR sequence derives from a man aged 18 to 29 in good health and CMV-seronegative. CDR3 coding DNA: TGTGCCAGCAGCTTACTTGAGGGGCAGTTCTTC. Translation gives CASSLLEGQFF.